This T cell receptor beta chain is drawn from a study of shared clonotypes between healthy human individuals. CD45RO-negative, CCR7-selected cells formed the naive CD8 fraction, which excluded terminally differentiated effector memory CD45RA+ cells. Method: immunoSEQ multiplex PCR; TCRdb's copy keeps in-frame clones and lacks some. The table includes more than 2 million clones, over 85% detected once. The CDR3 spans 13 residues. CDR1 is LNHDA, CDR2 SQIVND, per germline (reference sequence). The V and J ends lost 10 bases and 1 base, in that order; junction bases with no gene match: 5. Sequencing was performed on naive CD8+ T cells from PBMCs. This clonotype was sampled from a man younger than 35 in good health. Some clones in this sample may be carry-over from other donors' samples. V usage is TRBV19 and J usage is TRBJ2-5, with 8 positions matching TRBD1. The CDR3 is CATRDRTQETQYF. DNA for the CDR3: TGTGCCACACGGGACAGGACCCAAGAGACCCAGTACTTC.